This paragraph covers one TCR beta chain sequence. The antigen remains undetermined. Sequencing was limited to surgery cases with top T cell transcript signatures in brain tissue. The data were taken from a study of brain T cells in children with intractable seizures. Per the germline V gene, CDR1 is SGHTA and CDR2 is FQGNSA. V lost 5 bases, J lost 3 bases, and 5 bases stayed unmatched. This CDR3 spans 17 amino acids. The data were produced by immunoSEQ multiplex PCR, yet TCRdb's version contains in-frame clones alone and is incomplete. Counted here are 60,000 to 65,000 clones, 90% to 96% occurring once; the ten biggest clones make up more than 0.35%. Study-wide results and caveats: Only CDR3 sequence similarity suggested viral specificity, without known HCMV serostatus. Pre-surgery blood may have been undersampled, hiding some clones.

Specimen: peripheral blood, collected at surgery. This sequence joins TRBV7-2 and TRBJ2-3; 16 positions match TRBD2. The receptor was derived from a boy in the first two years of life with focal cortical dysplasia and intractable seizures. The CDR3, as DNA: TGTGCCAGCAGCCCGGGACTAGCGGGGGGGATAACAGATACGCAGTATTTT. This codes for CASSPGLAGGITDTQYF.